This TCR beta chain emerged from a study of blood T cell repertoires in COVID-19. The table came from immunoSEQ multiplex PCR; TCRdb's copy has only in-frame clones and leaves some out. In the table there are about 250,000 clones, 87% of which are singletons. Germline assignment: CDR1 SEHNR and CDR2 FQNEAQ (reference sequence). The CDR3 runs to 12 residues. In the case of this clone: Its ends do not fully match the called genes, so a read error is possible.

This clonotype was obtained from a man between 18 and 35 years old with active or convalescent COVID-19. The chain uses TRBV7-9 and TRBJ2-4; D may be TRBD1 (6 bases). The source material was peripheral blood. This CDR3 reads CASSPSGQNVHF. The CDR3 DNA reads TGTGCCAGCAGCCCCTCTGGACAGAACGTACACTTC.